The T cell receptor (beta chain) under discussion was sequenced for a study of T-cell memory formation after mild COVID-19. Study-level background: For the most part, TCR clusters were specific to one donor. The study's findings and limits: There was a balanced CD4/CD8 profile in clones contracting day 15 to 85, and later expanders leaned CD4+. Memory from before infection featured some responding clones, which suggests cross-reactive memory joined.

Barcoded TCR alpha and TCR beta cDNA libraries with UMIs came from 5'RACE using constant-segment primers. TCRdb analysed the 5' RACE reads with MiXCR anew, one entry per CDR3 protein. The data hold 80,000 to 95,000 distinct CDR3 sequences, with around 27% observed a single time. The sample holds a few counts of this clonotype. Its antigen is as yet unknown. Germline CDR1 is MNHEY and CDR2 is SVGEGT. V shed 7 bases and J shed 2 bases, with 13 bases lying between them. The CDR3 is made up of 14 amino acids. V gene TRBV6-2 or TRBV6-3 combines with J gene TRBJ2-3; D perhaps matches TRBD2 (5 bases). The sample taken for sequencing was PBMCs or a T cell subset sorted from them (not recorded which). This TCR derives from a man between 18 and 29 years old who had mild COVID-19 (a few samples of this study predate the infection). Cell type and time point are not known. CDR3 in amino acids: CASTMGAFTDTQYF. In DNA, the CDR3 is TGTGCCAGCACCATGGGAGCTTTCACAGATACGCAGTATTTT.